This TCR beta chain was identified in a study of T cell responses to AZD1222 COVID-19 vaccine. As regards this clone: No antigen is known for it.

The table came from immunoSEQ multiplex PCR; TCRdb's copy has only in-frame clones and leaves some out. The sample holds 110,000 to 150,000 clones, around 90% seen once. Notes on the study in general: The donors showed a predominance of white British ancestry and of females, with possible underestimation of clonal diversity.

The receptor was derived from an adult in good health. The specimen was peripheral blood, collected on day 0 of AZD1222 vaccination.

CDR3 nucleotide sequence: TGTGCCAGCAGCTTAGCGGGCCAGGGGGCAACCTACGAGCAGTACTTC. It encodes CASSLAGQGATYEQYF. The chain employs TRBV7-8 and TRBJ2-7; TRBD1 agrees at 8 bases. CDR1 and CDR2 (germline): SGHVS, FQNEAQ. The CDR3 sequence is 16 residues long. V was clipped by 0 bases and J by 2 bases; unmatched bases: 6. The full variable domain, rest sourced from reference TRBV7-8 and TRBJ2-7, is GAGVSQSPRYKVAKRGQDVALRCDPISGHVSLFWYQQALGQGPEFLTYFQNEAQLDKSGLPSDRFFAERPEGSVSTLKIQRTQQEDSAVYLCASSLAGQGATYEQYFGPGTRLTVT.